Detailed here is one TCR beta chain. This receptor's antigen is unknown. Base qualities are not at hand, and no much larger clone is one base apart. Resection was performed on patients in Japan or China between the mid-2010s and the late 2010s. Histologic diagnosis of each case was confirmed independently by two lung cancer pathologists on H&E slides. DNA was isolated from FFPE tissue using the AllPrep DNA/RNA FFPE Kit. This specimen comes from a study of immune evolution from preneoplasia to lung adenocarcinoma (dated by TCRdb to the early 2020s). For the study in its entirety: The study profiled immune contexture across lung adenocarcinoma precursors and invasive adenocarcinoma using immune gene expression, TCR sequencing and multiplex immunofluorescence. Resected precursor lesions (AAH, AIS, MIA) and invasive adenocarcinomas were compared against paired morphologically normal lung tissue. Sample size was based on specimen availability rather than a prior power calculation. The immune data were integrated with whole exome sequencing and methylation data obtained from the same cohort of nodules. The overall cohort was made up of 53 patients with pulmonary nodules who had surgical resection. TCR sequencing data came from 51 patients. According to the study, about 110 samples went through TCR sequencing. POLYSOLVER was used to infer class I HLA alleles from exome data, and LOHHLA was used to detect allele-specific HLA loss. Results and caveats for the whole study, not just this receptor: The highest top T cell clone frequencies were observed in normal lung, and a progressive decrease in top T cell clone frequencies appeared to occur from AAH through AIS, MIA and invasive adenocarcinoma. Clonality was highest in normal lung, while later-stage lesions appeared to show lower clonality but higher T cell density and diversity. All patients were from Japan and China, so applicability to Western populations was uncertain. The findings reflected association rather than direct causation, and larger cohorts with long-term follow-up and longitudinal biopsies were considered necessary.

TCR beta CDR3 regions were sequenced from DNA using the immunoSEQ hsTCRbeta Kit. The paper's data handling went like this. The ImmunoSEQ Analyzer was used to analyse the TCR sequencing data. T cell clonality was defined as 1 minus Pielou's evenness, as computed on productive rearrangements. T cell diversity was measured with the inverse Simpson index on productive templates. T cell density was defined as TCR beta template counts normalized to usable DNA, with usable DNA estimated by amplification and sequencing of housekeeping genes. Two-sided Kruskal-Wallis tests were used to compare TCR metrics between histologic stages. Imported from immuneACCESS, the table was reduced by TCRdb to in-frame sequences with V and J called. These copies leave out some clones; in studies compared against another copy, an unresolved V gene accounts for under half, and the cause of the remainder is not known. V, J and clone size are those of that table, while D and trimming were read from the DNA. The sample data list more than 3,500 clones, and about 80% of these were observed just once. The ten largest clones capture about an eighth of the sample.

The CDR3 runs 16 residues from the cysteine to the phenylalanine. CDR3 DNA is the only sequence kept; it has 48 bases, read in frame from the first base. V sheds 0 bases and J sheds 6 bases, leaving 15 bases between their ends. The germline V gene yields LGHNA for CDR1 and YNFKEQ for CDR2. The chain couples TRBV4-2 to TRBJ1-5; a tentative D match to TRBD1 spans 6 bases. The sequence came from a person aged 70 to 85 with lung adenocarcinoma. Sequences were obtained from FFPE adjacent normal lung tissue. The DNA reads as follows: TGTGCCAGCAGCCAAGATCAGGGGCAGGGAGGTCAGCCCCAGCATTTT. Its translation reads: CASSQDQGQGGQPQHF.